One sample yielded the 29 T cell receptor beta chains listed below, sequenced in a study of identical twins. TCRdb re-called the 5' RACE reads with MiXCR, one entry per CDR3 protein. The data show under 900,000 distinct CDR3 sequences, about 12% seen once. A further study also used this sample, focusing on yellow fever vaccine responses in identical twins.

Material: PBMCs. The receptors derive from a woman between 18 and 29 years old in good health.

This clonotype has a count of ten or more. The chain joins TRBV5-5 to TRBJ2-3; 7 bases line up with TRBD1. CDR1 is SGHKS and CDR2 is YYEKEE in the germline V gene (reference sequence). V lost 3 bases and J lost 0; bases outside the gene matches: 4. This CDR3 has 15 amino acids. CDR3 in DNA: TGTGCCAGCAGCTCCAGACAGGGTAGCACAGATACGCAGTATTTT. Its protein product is CASSSRQGSTDTQYF.

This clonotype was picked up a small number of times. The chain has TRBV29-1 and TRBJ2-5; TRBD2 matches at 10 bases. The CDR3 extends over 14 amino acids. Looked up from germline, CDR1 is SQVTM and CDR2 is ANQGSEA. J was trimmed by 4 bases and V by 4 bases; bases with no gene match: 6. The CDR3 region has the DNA TGCAGCGTTGCCCCCCGACTAGCGGGAGAGACCCAGTACTTC. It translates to CSVAPRLAGETQYF.

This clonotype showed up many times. This CDR3 reads CASSLRQGNNNEQFF. The CDR3 region has the DNA TGTGCCAGCAGTTTAAGGCAGGGAAATAACAATGAGCAGTTCTTC. This sequence joins TRBV27 and TRBJ2-1; perhaps TRBD1 as D (5 bases). Germline-derived CDR1 and CDR2 are MNHEY and SMNVEV (reference sequence). This CDR3 has 15 amino acids. Trimming stripped 2 bases from V and 5 bases from J, with 13 bases between.

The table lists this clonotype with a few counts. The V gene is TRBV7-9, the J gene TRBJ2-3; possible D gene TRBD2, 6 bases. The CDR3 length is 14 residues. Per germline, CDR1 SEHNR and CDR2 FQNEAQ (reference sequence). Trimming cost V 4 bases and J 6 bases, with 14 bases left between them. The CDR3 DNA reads TGTGCCAGCAGCTCCCTCGGAGGGGACGATACGCAGTATTTT. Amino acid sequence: CASSSLGGDDTQYF.

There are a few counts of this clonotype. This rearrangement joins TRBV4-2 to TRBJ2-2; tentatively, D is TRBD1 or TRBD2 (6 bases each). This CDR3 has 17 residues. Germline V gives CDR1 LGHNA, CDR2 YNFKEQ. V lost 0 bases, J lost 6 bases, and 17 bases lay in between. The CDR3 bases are TGTGCCAGCAGCCAAGAGGTTAGGGGGGTCGACCCCGGGGAGCTGTTTTTT. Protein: CASSQEVRGVDPGELFF.

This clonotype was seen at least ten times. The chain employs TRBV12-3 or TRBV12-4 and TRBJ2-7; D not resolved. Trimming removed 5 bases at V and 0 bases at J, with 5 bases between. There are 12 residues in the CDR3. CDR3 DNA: TGTGCCAGCAGTCCAAGCTCCTACGAGCAGTACTTC. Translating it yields CASSPSSYEQYF.

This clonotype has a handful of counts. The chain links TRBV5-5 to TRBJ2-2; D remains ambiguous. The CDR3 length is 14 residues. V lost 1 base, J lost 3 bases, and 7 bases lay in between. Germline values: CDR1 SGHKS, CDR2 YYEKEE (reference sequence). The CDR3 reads CASSLYPDTGELFF. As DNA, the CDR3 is TGTGCCAGCAGCTTGTATCCAGACACCGGGGAGCTGTTTTTT.

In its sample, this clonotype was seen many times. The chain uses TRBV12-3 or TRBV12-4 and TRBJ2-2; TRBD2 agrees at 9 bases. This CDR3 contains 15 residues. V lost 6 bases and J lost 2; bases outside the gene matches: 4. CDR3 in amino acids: CASSPSGINTGELFF. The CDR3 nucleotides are TGTGCCAGCAGCCCTAGCGGGATCAACACCGGGGAGCTGTTTTTT.

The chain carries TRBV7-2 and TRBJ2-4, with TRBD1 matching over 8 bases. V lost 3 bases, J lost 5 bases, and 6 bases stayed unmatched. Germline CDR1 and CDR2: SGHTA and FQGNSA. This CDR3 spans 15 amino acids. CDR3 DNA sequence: TGTGCCAGCAGCTTGGACCCGGGACAGGAAAACATTCAGTACTTC. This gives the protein CASSLDPGQENIQYF.

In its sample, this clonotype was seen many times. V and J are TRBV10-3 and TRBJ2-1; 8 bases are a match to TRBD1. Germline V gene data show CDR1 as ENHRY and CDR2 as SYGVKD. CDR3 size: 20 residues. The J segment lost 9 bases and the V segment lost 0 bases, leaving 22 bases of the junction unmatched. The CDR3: CAISESFQVSGSGGFSEQFF. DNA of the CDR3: TGTGCCATCAGTGAGTCGTTTCAAGTTTCCGGTTCAGGGGGCTTTTCTGAGCAGTTCTTC.

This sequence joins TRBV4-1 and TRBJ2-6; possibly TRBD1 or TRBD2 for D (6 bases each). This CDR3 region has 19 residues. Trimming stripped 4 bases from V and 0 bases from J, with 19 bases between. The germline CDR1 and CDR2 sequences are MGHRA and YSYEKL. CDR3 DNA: TGCGCCAGCAGCCGCAAGGAGGGGCAGGGGAACTCTGGGGCCAACGTCCTGACTTTC. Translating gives CASSRKEGQGNSGANVLTF.

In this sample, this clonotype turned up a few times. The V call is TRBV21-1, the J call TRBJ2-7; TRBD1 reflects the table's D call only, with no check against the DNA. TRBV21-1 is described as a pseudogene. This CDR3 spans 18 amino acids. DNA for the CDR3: TGTGCCAGCAGCAGAGTCCCGGACACCAAGAAAAGGACCTACGAGCAGTACGTC. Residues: CASSRVPDTKKRTYEQYV.

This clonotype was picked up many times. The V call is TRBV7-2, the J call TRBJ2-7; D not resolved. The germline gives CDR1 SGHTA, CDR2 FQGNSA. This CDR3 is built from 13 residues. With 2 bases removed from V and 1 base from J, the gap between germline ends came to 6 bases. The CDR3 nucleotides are TGTGCCAGCAGCTTAATCAGATCCTACGAGCAGTACTTC. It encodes CASSLIRSYEQYF.

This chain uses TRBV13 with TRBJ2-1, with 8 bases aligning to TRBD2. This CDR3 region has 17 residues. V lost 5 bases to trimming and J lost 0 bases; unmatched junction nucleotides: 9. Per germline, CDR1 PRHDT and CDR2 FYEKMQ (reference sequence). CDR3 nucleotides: TGTGCCAGCAGCGCGGGACTAGGAGGGTTCTCCTACAATGAGCAGTTCTTC. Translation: CASSAGLGGFSYNEQFF.

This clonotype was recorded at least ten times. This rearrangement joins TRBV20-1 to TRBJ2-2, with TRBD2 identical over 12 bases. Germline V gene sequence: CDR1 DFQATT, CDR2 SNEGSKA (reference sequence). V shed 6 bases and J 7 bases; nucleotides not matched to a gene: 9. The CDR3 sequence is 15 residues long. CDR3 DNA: TGCAGTGCCCCAAGACTAGCGGGGGTAGACGGGGAGCTGTTTTTT. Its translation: CSAPRLAGVDGELFF.

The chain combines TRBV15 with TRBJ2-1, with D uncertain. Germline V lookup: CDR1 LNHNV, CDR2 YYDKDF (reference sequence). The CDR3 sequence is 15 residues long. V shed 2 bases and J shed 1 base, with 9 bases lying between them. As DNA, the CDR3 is TGTGCCACCAGCAGATCCTCACAGTCCTACAATGAGCAGTTCTTC. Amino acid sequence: CATSRSSQSYNEQFF.

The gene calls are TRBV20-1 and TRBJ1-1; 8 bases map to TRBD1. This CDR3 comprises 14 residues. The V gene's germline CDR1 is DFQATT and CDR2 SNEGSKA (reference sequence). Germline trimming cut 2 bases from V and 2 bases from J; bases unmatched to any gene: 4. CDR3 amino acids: CSARRTGTNTEAFF. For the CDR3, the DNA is TGCAGTGCTAGAAGGACAGGGACCAACACTGAAGCTTTCTTT.

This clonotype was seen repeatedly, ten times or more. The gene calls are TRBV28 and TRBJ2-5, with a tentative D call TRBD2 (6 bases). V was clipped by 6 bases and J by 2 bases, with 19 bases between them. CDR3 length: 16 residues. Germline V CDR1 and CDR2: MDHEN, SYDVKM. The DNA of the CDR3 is TGTGCCAGCAGACGACCCGGGACGGGACTGCAAGAGACCCAGTACTTC. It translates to CASRRPGTGLQETQYF.

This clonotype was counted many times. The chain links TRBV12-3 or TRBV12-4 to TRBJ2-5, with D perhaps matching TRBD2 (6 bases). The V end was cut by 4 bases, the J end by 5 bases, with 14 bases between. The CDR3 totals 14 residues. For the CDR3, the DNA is TGTGCCAGCAGTTCAACAGCGCTAGCGGAGACCCAGTACTTC. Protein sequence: CASSSTALAETQYF.

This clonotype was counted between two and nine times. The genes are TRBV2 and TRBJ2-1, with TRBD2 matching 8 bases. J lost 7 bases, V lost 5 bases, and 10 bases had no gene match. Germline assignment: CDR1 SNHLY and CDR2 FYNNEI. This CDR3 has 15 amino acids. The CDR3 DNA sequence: TGTGCCAGCAGTCCCGGGACTAGTCCGGGGAATGAGCAGTTCTTC. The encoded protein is CASSPGTSPGNEQFF.

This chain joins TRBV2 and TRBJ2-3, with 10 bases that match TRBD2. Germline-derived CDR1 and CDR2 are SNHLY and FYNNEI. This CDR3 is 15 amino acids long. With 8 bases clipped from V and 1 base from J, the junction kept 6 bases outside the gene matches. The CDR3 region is CASLFGLAGTDTQYF. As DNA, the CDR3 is TGTGCCAGCCTATTCGGACTAGCGGGCACAGATACGCAGTATTTT.

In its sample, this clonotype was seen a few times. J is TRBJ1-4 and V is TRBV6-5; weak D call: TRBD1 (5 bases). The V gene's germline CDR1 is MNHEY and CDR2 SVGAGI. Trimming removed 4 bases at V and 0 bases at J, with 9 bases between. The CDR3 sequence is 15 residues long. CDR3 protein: CASSSDRATNEKLFF. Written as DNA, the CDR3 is TGTGCCAGCAGTTCCGACAGAGCAACTAATGAAAAACTGTTTTTT.

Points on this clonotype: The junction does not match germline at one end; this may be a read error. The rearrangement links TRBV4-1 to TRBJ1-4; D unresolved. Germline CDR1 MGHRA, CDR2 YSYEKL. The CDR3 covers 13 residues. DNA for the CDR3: TGCGCCAGCAGCCAAGATCTGGATGGGAATAGGCTTTTT. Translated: CASSQDLDGNRLF.

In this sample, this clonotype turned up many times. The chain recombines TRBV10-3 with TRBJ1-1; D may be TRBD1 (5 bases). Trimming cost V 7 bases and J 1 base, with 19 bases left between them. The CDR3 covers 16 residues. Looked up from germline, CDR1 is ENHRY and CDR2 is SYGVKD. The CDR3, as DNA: TGTGCCATCATATCCTCAGGGTTGGGCAGGAACACTGAAGCTTTCTTT. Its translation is CAIISSGLGRNTEAFF.

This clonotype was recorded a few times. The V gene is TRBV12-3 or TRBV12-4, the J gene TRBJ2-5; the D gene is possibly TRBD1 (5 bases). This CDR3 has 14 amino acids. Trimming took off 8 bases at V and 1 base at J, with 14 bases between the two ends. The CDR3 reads CASRRGSGQETQYF. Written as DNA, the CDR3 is TGTGCCAGCCGAAGGGGATCGGGCCAAGAGACCCAGTACTTC.

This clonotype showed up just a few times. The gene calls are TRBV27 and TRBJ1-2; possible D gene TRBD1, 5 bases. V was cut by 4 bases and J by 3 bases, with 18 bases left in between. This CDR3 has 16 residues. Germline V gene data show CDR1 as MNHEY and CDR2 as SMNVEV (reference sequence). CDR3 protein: CASSSPHGGTHYGYTF. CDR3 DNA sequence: TGTGCCAGCAGTTCCCCACATGGGGGGACGCACTATGGCTACACCTTC.

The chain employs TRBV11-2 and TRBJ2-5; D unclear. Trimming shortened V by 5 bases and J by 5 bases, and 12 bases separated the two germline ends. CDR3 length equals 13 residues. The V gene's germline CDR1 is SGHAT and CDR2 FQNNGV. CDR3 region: CASSRGSRETQYF. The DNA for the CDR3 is TGTGCCAGCAGCCGAGGTAGCCGGGAGACCCAGTACTTC. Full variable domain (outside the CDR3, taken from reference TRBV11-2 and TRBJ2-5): EAGVAQSPRYKIIEKRQSVAFWCNPISGHATLYWYQQILGQGPKLLIQFQNNGVVDDSQLPKDRFSAERLKGVDSTLKIQPAKLEDSAVYLCASSRGSRETQYFGPGTRLLVL.

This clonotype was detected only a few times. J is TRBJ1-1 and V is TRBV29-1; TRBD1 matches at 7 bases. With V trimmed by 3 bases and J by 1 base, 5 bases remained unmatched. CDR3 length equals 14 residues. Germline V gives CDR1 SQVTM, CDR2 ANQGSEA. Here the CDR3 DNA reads TGCAGCGTTGAGGGCAGGGGGTCGAACACTGAAGCTTTCTTT. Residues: CSVEGRGSNTEAFF.

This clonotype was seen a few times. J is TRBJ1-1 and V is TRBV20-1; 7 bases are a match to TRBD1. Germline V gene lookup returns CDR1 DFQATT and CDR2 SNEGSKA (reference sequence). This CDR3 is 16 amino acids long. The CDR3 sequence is CIISDRTGALNTEAFF. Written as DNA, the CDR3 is TGCATTATATCGGACAGGACGGGGGCCCTGAACACTGAAGCTTTCTTT.